A selection of T cell receptor beta chains follows, all from one sample in a study of radiotherapy plus CTLA-4 blockade in lung cancer. Using immunoSEQ multiplex PCR, the repertoire was profiled, and TCRdb retains in-frame clones only, with some absent. The table includes roughly 66,000 clones, about four fifths detected once. The specimen comprised peripheral blood, sampled from a patient treated with radiotherapy plus ipilimumab. The source is a human donor with non-small cell lung cancer who had a partial response to radiotherapy plus ipilimumab. CDR3s include the opening cysteine and the closing phenylalanine or tryptophan. A D gene is named only where the DNA matches it firmly. Some rows mark clone size as missing; the rest say once, few, many or name a class of expanded clone.

clone_size | j_call | d_call | v_call | cdr3_aa | cdr3_nt
once | TRBJ1-2 | . | TRBV5-5 | CASSLAAGENYGYTF | TGTGCCAGCAGCTTGGCGGCAGGGGAGAACTATGGCTACACCTTC
. | TRBJ2-5 | TRBD2 | TRBV9 | CASSVAIGTSGRAQGETQYF | TGTGCCAGCAGCGTAGCTATTGGAACTAGCGGGAGGGCCCAGGGTGAGACCCAGTACTTC
. | TRBJ2-7 | TRBD1 | TRBV5-4 | CASSPAGTGGHEQYF | TGTGCCAGCAGCCCGGCTGGGACAGGGGGGCACGAGCAGTACTTC
. | TRBJ2-7 | TRBD2 | TRBV29-1 | CSVEGGLAGEEQYF | TGCAGCGTTGAAGGTGGACTAGCGGGAGAGGAGCAGTACTTC
. | TRBJ2-1 | . | TRBV5-1 | CASNPGQTYNEQFF | TGCGCCAGCAACCCGGGACAAACCTACAATGAGCAGTTCTTC
few | TRBJ2-7 | . | TRBV4-2 | CASRQEKTPTYEQYF | TGTGCCAGCAGACAAGAAAAAACACCCACCTACGAGCAGTACTTC
. | TRBJ2-2 | TRBD1 | TRBV30 | CAWSWTGKVTGELFF | TGTGCCTGGAGTTGGACAGGGAAGGTCACCGGGGAGCTGTTTTTT
once | TRBJ2-1 | TRBD2 | TRBV5-1 | CASSFTSGSLNEQFF | TGCGCCAGCAGCTTCACTAGCGGGAGTTTGAATGAGCAGTTCTTC
. | TRBJ2-2 | . | TRBV6-6 | CASSYLSAGELFF | TGTGCCAGCAGTTACCTGAGTGCCGGGGAGCTGTTTTTT
. | TRBJ2-1 | . | TRBV12-1 | CASSWRSGTSGRESGEQFF | TGTGCCAGCAGCTGGCGTTCCGGGACTAGCGGGAGGGAAAGCGGTGAGCAGTTCTTC
once | TRBJ1-2 | . | TRBV10-3 | CAISDIGDRPLSGYTF | TGTGCCATCAGTGACATTGGCGACAGGCCTTTGAGTGGCTACACCTTC
. | TRBJ2-7 | . | TRBV9 | CASSVVGGYEQYF | TGTGCCAGCAGCGTAGTAGGGGGCTACGAGCAGTACTTC
. | TRBJ2-7 | . | TRBV9 | CASSVGAESTYEQYF | TGTGCCAGCAGCGTAGGGGCAGAATCGACCTACGAGCAGTACTTC
once | TRBJ1-1 | . | TRBV9 | CASSYGQIMNTEAFF | TGTGCCAGCAGCTACGGACAGATAATGAACACTGAAGCTTTCTTT
once | TRBJ2-7 | . | TRBV5-1 | CASSPTGSEAYEQYF | TGCGCCAGCAGCCCGACAGGTTCTGAAGCCTACGAGCAGTACTTC
. | TRBJ1-3 | . | TRBV10-3 | CAISESQGSGNTIYF | TGTGCCATCAGTGAGTCACAGGGCTCAGGAAACACCATATATTTT
once | TRBJ2-1 | . | TRBV27 | CASSLSWQGNGQFF | TGTGCCAGCAGTTTATCTTGGCAGGGTAATGGGCAGTTCTTC
few | TRBJ2-7 | TRBD1 | TRBV18 | CASSPTLKGAAYEQYF | TGTGCCAGCTCACCTACTTTGAAGGGGGCGGCCTACGAGCAGTACTTC
. | TRBJ1-6 | TRBD1 | TRBV4-1 | CASSLRNPGQNNSPLHF | TGCGCCAGCAGCCTCCGGAATCCGGGACAGAATAATTCACCCCTCCACTTT
. | TRBJ2-2 | . | TRBV2 | CASSEGADRTTGELFF | TGTGCCAGCAGTGAAGGGGCAGACAGAACCACCGGGGAGCTGTTTTTT
. | TRBJ2-5 | TRBD1 | TRBV2 | CASSPRRTGGTETQYF | TGTGCCAGCTCCCCGCGAAGGACAGGGGGCACTGAGACCCAGTACTTC
once | TRBJ1-2 | TRBD1 | TRBV19 | CASRNRGYYGYTF | TGTGCCAGTAGGAACAGGGGATACTATGGCTACACCTTC
. | TRBJ2-3 | TRBD1 | TRBV5-4 | CASRAGTGRPDTQYF | TGTGCCAGCAGGGCAGGGACAGGGCGCCCAGATACGCAGTATTTT
. | TRBJ2-5 | . | TRBV5-1 | CASSANSGEETQYF | TGCGCCAGCAGCGCCAATTCAGGGGAAGAGACCCAGTACTTC